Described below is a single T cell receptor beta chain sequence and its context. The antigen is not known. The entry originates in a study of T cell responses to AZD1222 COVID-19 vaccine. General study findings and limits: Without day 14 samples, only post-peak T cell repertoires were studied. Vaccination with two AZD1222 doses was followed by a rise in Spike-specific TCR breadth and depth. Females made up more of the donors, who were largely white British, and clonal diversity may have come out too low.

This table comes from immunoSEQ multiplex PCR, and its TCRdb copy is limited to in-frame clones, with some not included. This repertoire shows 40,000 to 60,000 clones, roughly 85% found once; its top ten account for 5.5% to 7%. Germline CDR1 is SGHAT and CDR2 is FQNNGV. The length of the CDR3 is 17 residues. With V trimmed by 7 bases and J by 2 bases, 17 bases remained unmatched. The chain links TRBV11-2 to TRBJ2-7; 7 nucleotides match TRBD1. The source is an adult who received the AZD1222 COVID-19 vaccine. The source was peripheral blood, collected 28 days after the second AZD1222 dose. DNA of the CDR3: TGTGCCAGCACCAAATATGAAACAGGGGTCTGGACCTACGAGCAGTACTTC. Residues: CASTKYETGVWTYEQYF.